This T cell receptor beta chain is drawn from a study of CD8 T cells in Susac syndrome. Reverse transcription of about 0.5 to 1 ug RNA used random hexamers. It was immunoSEQ multiplex PCR that amplified TCR beta CDR3 across 54 Vbeta and 13 Jbeta. TCRdb reprocessed the immunoSEQ multiplex PCR reads via MiXCR and lists one record per CDR3 protein. Among 150,000 to 200,000 distinct CDR3 sequences, under 95% were seen once, and the ten largest hold under 0.095%. Germline V gene lookup returns CDR1 MDHEN and CDR2 SYDVKM. V lost 7 bases and J lost 6; bases outside the gene matches: 6. This CDR3 region has 15 residues. The sequenced target, TCR beta, came from blood CD8+ and CD4+ T cells. Negative isolation yielded CD4+ and CD8+ T cells, and FACS enriched TEMRA cells.

This chain links TRBV28 with TRBJ2-1; 13 nucleotides match TRBD2. The receptor's source is a human donor with multiple sclerosis. Sequenced input: CD4+ T cells from PBMCs. In DNA, the CDR3 is TGTGCCAGCATGCTTGGACTAGCGGGGGCCAATGAGCAGTTCTTC. Residues: CASMLGLAGANEQFF.